These 18 T cell receptor beta chains originate from one sample sequenced in a study of OX40 agonist ivuxolimab in advanced cancers. Only in-frame clones appear in the TCRdb table, and some are missing; sequencing was by immunoSEQ multiplex PCR. The profile shows tens of thousands of clones, 89% of them singletons. The sample consisted of CD4+ or CD8+ T cells sorted from blood, taken in a trial of the OX40 agonist ivuxolimab. The receptors originated from an adult with an advanced solid tumor such as melanoma, head and neck, liver or kidney cancer.

This clone was recorded a few times. The chain is built from TRBV6-5 and TRBJ1-2, with D unclear. CDR3 size: 15 residues. In germline, CDR1 is MNHEY, CDR2 SVGAGI. The V end lost 5 bases, the J end lost 4 bases, and 17 bases lay between the germline ends. The CDR3 DNA follows: TGTGCCAGCAGTCCACTCGACCTGACCTCCTATGGCTACACCTTC. Amino acids: CASSPLDLTSYGYTF.

The table lists this clone with a few counts. V gene TRBV2 combines with J gene TRBJ1-1; TRBD1 matches 7 bases. Germline loops: CDR1 SNHLY, CDR2 FYNNEI. This CDR3 has 14 residues. The V segment lost 8 bases and the J segment 0 bases; nucleotides outside the gene matches: 6. Here the CDR3 DNA reads TGTGCCAGCCGACAGGGAACCATGAACACTGAAGCTTTCTTT. Its translation is CASRQGTMNTEAFF.

V and J are TRBV6-1 and TRBJ1-1; a possible D gene is TRBD1 (6 bases). Trimming cost V 5 bases and J 1 base, with 14 bases left between them. CDR3 length: 15 residues. Germline CDR1 reads MNHNS; CDR2 reads SASEGT. The CDR3 DNA follows: TGTGCCAGCAGTCTCTTAAGAGGGGGGAACACTGAAGCTTTCTTT. Translation gives CASSLLRGGNTEAFF.

The chain couples TRBV5-1 to TRBJ1-5; 7 bases match TRBD1. The germline CDR1 and CDR2 sequences are SGHRS and YFSETQ. V gave up 4 bases and J gave up 5 bases; unmatched junction bases: 3. CDR3 size: 13 residues. In DNA form, the CDR3 reads TGCGCCAGCAGCCTAGGGGGCTATCAGCCCCAGCATTTT. Residues: CASSLGGYQPQHF.

The chain combines TRBV29-1 with TRBJ2-5; 12 bases are shared with TRBD2. This CDR3 region has 17 residues. Trimming cost V 4 bases and J 3 bases; bases outside gene matches: 12. CDR1 and CDR2 from the germline V gene are SQVTM and ANQGSEA. The CDR3 bases are TGCAGCGTTGGCATTCGTCCTAGCGGGGGGGCGGAAGAGACCCAGTACTTC. This codes for CSVGIRPSGGAEETQYF. Full variable domain (rest looked up from reference TRBV29-1 and TRBJ2-5): SAVISQKPSRDICQRGTSLTIQCQVDSQVTMMFWYRQQPGQSLTLIATANQGSEATYESGFVIDKFPISRPNLTFSTLTVSNMSPEDSSIYLCSVGIRPSGGAEETQYFGPGTRLLVL.

The chain links TRBV27 to TRBJ2-3; D could derive from TRBD1 or TRBD2 (5 bases each). The V end lost 4 bases, the J end lost 2 bases, and 7 bases lay between the germline ends. The CDR3 is 13 residues long. Per germline, CDR1 MNHEY and CDR2 SMNVEV (reference sequence). The CDR3 reads CASSWGPTDTQYF. CDR3 DNA: TGTGCCAGCAGTTGGGGACCCACAGATACGCAGTATTTT.

The chain is built from TRBV10-3 and TRBJ2-1; D ambiguous. The V end lost 0 bases, the J end lost 12 bases, and 15 bases lay between the germline ends. Germline CDR1 ENHRY, CDR2 SYGVKD. CDR3 length equals 14 residues. This CDR3 is CAISESNDAAMQFF. For the CDR3, the DNA is TGTGCCATCAGTGAGTCGAACGATGCTGCGATGCAGTTCTTC.

This clone was counted a few times. The same CDR3 arises from other DNA sequences in this sample as well. The chain employs TRBV18 and TRBJ2-3, with D unresolved. V was pared by 3 bases and J by 0 bases, with 1 base between. Germline CDR1 KGHSH, CDR2 LQKENI. The CDR3 consists of 12 residues. Written as DNA, the CDR3 is TGTGCCAGCTCACCTAGCACAGATACGCAGTATTTT. Amino acids: CASSPSTDTQYF.

The chain recombines TRBV7-9 with TRBJ2-7, with 7 bases fitting TRBD1. The germline V gene encodes CDR1 SEHNR and CDR2 FQNEAQ (reference sequence). The CDR3 loop spans 14 amino acids. After removal of 1 base from V and 2 bases from J, the junction contained 2 bases not matched to a gene. In DNA, the CDR3 is TGTGCCAGCAGCTTAGTGGGACAGACCTACGAGCAGTACTTC. Protein: CASSLVGQTYEQYF.

This clone occurred once. CDR3 residues: CASGRGFQETQYF. CDR3 nucleotides: TGTGCCAGCGGTAGGGGGTTCCAAGAGACCCAGTACTTC. The gene calls are TRBV6-5 and TRBJ2-5; maybe TRBD1 (6 bases). The CDR3 covers 13 residues. The germline V gene encodes CDR1 MNHEY and CDR2 SVGAGI. V was trimmed by 8 bases and J by 1 base, leaving 11 bases between them.

V usage is TRBV5-1 and J usage is TRBJ2-3, with 14 bases that match TRBD2. CDR3 size: 16 residues. Germline V gene lookup returns CDR1 SGHRS and CDR2 YFSETQ. The ends lost 5 bases at V and 3 bases at J; junction bases unmatched: 5. CDR3: CASRTTSGGVTDTQYF. CDR3 sequence (DNA): TGCGCCAGCAGAACGACTAGCGGGGGGGTAACAGATACGCAGTATTTT. The variable domain in full, completed from reference TRBV5-1 and TRBJ2-3, reads KAGVTQTPRYLIKTRGQQVTLSCSPISGHRSVSWYQQTPGQGLQFLFEYFSETQRNKGNFPGRFSGRQFSNSRSEMNVSTLELGDSALYLCASRTTSGGVTDTQYFGPGTRLTVL.

V gene TRBV28 combines with J gene TRBJ2-3; no reliable D call. CDR3 length: 14 amino acids. The germline gives CDR1 MDHEN, CDR2 SYDVKM. V lost 3 bases and J 4 bases, leaving 11 bases between the germline ends. CDR3 loop: CASSFSESPDTQYF. The CDR3 nucleotides read TGTGCCAGCAGTTTTTCGGAGAGTCCAGATACGCAGTATTTT.

As concerns this clone: At the DNA level, this CDR3 is encoded by other sequences in the same sample as well. This chain links TRBV7-9 with TRBJ1-2; unclear D gene. The CDR3 consists of 11 residues. V dropped 7 bases and J dropped 7 bases, with 10 bases sitting between them. Per the germline V gene, CDR1 is SEHNR and CDR2 is FQNEAQ (reference sequence). CDR3 DNA: TGTGCCAGCACCCCCGGCGGTGGCTACACCTTC. Translation gives CASTPGGGYTF.

V and J are TRBV7-9 and TRBJ2-3; 9 positions match TRBD1. Germline V lookup: CDR1 SEHNR, CDR2 FQNEAQ (reference sequence). This CDR3 contains 13 residues. V lost 5 bases, J lost 6 bases, and 3 bases stayed unmatched. The CDR3 nucleotides are TGTGCCAGCAGCGGGGACAGGGAGGATACGCAGTATTTT. It is translated as CASSGDREDTQYF.

The CDR3 bases are TGTGCCAGCAGCAAGCCGGGACAGGGGTATGAAAAACTGTTTTTT. This encodes CASSKPGQGYEKLFF. The chain employs TRBV9 and TRBJ1-4; TRBD1 aligns across 10 bases. The length of the CDR3 is 15 residues. J lost 6 bases, V lost 4 bases, and 6 bases had no gene match. Germline V CDR1 and CDR2: SGDLS, YYNGEE.

This chain joins TRBV7-3 and TRBJ2-1, with 8 positions matching TRBD1. The CDR3 spans 15 residues. V was pared by 5 bases and J by 3 bases, with 6 bases of the junction left unmatched. The germline gives CDR1 SGHTA, CDR2 FQGTGA. CDR3 nucleotides: TGTGCCAGCAGCCCCTCGGGACAGGTCTACAATGAGCAGTTCTTC. This sequence encodes CASSPSGQVYNEQFF.

The chain is built from TRBV6-6 and TRBJ2-7; 11 bases agree with TRBD1. The CDR3 is 15 residues long. Trimming removed 8 bases from V and 4 bases from J; junction bases left unmatched: 10. CDR1 MNHNY and CDR2 SVGAGI come from the germline V gene (reference sequence). The DNA of the CDR3 is TGTGCCAGCTCCCATCGGGACAGGGGGTTTTACGAGCAGTACGTC. It yields the protein CASSHRDRGFYEQYV.

This sequence joins TRBV5-6 and TRBJ2-1; D remains unclear. V was trimmed by 7 bases and J by 1 base, leaving 9 bases between them. The CDR3 consists of 13 residues. Germline CDR1 and CDR2: SGHDT and YYEEEE. The CDR3 is CASQPGSYNEQFF. In nucleotides, the CDR3 is TGTGCCAGCCAGCCAGGATCCTACAATGAGCAGTTCTTC.